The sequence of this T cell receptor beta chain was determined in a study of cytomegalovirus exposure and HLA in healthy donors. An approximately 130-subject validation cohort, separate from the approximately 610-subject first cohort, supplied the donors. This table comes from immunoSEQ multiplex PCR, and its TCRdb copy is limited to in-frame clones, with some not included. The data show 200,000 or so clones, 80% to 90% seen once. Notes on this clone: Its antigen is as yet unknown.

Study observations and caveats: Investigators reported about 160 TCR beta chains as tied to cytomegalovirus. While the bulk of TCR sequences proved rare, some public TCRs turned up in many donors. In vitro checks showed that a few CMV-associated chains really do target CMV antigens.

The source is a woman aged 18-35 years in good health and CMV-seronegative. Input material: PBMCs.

This CDR3 reads CASSFPLAGGPRDTGELFF. CDR3 coding DNA: TGTGCCAGCAGCTTTCCCCTAGCGGGAGGGCCTAGGGACACCGGGGAGCTGTTTTTT. The rearrangement joins TRBV7-9 to TRBJ2-2; TRBD2 agrees at 12 bases. The CDR3 has 19 residues. CDR1 and CDR2 (germline): SEHNR, FQNEAQ (reference sequence). V shed 3 bases, J shed 3 bases, and the junction held 11 bases outside the gene matches. Supplemented by reference TRBV7-9 and TRBJ2-2, the full variable domain reads DTGVSQNPRHKITKRGQNVTFRCDPISEHNRLYWYRQTLGQGPEFLTYFQNEAQLEKSRLLSDRFSAERPKGSFSTLEIQRTEQGDSAMYLCASSFPLAGGPRDTGELFFGEGSRLTVL.